This is a list of T cell receptor beta chains from one sample in a study of control samples from healthy donors and cancer patients. Here immunoSEQ multiplex PCR was the method, and the copy in TCRdb shows in-frame clones only, minus some. The sample shows more than 65,000 clones, 70% to 90% of them seen only once. Material for sequencing was PBMCs. The receptors were sampled from an older woman with head and neck cancer. Both conserved end residues are part of each CDR3. A D gene is named only where the DNA matches it firmly. Expanded clones get a size class; other rows say once, few or many, or leave the size out.

D gene: -
clone size: once
CDR3 length: 14
J gene: TRBJ2-1
V gene: TRBV4-1
CDR3 DNA: TGCGCCAGCAGCCAAGAAGGGACGTCGGATGAGCAGTTCTTC
CDR3 protein: CASSQEGTSDEQFF

D gene: -
clone size: -
CDR3 length: 15
J gene: TRBJ1-6
V gene: TRBV19
CDR3 DNA: TGTGCCAGTAGGGTTGGAGATCACTACGGCTCACCCCTCCACTTT
CDR3 protein: CASRVGDHYGSPLHF

D gene: -
clone size: -
CDR3 length: 17
J gene: TRBJ2-7
V gene: TRBV25-1
CDR3 DNA: TGTGCCAGCAGTGAAGTCGGCGGGCAGGGGGGTTCCTACGAGCAGTACTTC
CDR3 protein: CASSEVGGQGGSYEQYF

D gene: -
clone size: once
CDR3 length: 13
J gene: TRBJ2-5
V gene: TRBV6-5
CDR3 DNA: TGTGCCAGCACTCCCCGATTCCAAGAGACCCAGTACTTC
CDR3 protein: CASTPRFQETQYF

D gene: -
clone size: -
CDR3 length: 18
J gene: TRBJ2-5
V gene: TRBV5-5
CDR3 DNA: TGTGCCAGCAGCTTGCCGGACCGGACGGGGGAACGGGGAGAGACCCAGTACTTC
CDR3 protein: CASSLPDRTGERGETQYF

D gene: -
clone size: -
CDR3 length: 16
J gene: TRBJ2-7
V gene: TRBV12-2
CDR3 DNA: TGTGCAAGTCGCTTAATTCTACTAGCGGGACCCTACGAGCAGTACTTC
CDR3 protein: CASRLILLAGPYEQYF

D gene: -
clone size: -
CDR3 length: 15
J gene: TRBJ1-1
V gene: TRBV28
CDR3 DNA: TGTGCCAGCGCCCTCCCGGCAGGGATGAACACTGAAGCTTTCTTT
CDR3 protein: CASALPAGMNTEAFF

D gene: -
clone size: -
CDR3 length: 13
J gene: TRBJ1-1
V gene: TRBV10-3
CDR3 DNA: TGTGCCATCAGTAGAGGGGGGGACACTGAAGCTTTCTTT
CDR3 protein: CAISRGGDTEAFF

D gene: TRBD1
clone size: -
CDR3 length: 15
J gene: TRBJ2-7
V gene: TRBV7-2
CDR3 DNA: TGTGCCAGCAGCTTAAAACTAGGGACAGACTACGAGCAGTACTTC
CDR3 protein: CASSLKLGTDYEQYF

D gene: -
clone size: -
CDR3 length: 15
J gene: TRBJ2-3
V gene: TRBV5-1
CDR3 DNA: TGCGCCAGCAGCTCCCGGGGGCTTAGCACAGATACGCAGTATTTT
CDR3 protein: CASSSRGLSTDTQYF

D gene: -
clone size: -
CDR3 length: 14
J gene: TRBJ2-2
V gene: TRBV30
CDR3 DNA: TGTGCCATGACCAAGAGCGGGAACACCGGGGAGCTGTTTTTT
CDR3 protein: CAMTKSGNTGELFF

D gene: -
clone size: -
CDR3 length: 15
J gene: TRBJ1-5
V gene: TRBV6-5
CDR3 DNA: TGTGCCAGCCACACAGCCCAGGGTTGGAATCAGCCCCAGCATTTT
CDR3 protein: CASHTAQGWNQPQHF

D gene: -
clone size: -
CDR3 length: 14
J gene: TRBJ1-2
V gene: TRBV5-4
CDR3 DNA: TGTGCCAGCAGTCTACACGCGTCTACTATAGGCTACACCTTC
CDR3 protein: CASSLHASTIGYTF

D gene: TRBD1
clone size: once
CDR3 length: 15
J gene: TRBJ1-2
V gene: TRBV15
CDR3 DNA: TGTGCCACCAGCAGAGCCAGGGGGAATAACTATGGCTACACCTTC
CDR3 protein: CATSRARGNNYGYTF

D gene: TRBD1
clone size: -
CDR3 length: 17
J gene: TRBJ1-3
V gene: TRBV5-1
CDR3 DNA: TGCGCCAGCAGCCGCCGGACAGGGGGACTCTCTGGAAACACCATATATTTT
CDR3 protein: CASSRRTGGLSGNTIYF